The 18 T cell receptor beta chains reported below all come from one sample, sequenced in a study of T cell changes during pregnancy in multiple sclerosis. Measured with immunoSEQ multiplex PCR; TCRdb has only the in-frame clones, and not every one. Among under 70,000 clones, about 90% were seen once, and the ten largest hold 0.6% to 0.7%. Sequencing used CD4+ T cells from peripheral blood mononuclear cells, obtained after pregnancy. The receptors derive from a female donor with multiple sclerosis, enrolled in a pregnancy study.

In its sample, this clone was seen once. CDR3: CASSSTGREAFF. The CDR3 DNA sequence: TGTGCCAGCAGTTCTACAGGCAGGGAAGCTTTCTTT. The genes are TRBV6-5 and TRBJ1-1; possibly TRBD1 for D (5 bases). Trimming cost V 4 bases and J 8 bases, with 11 bases left between them. Germline V gene sequence: CDR1 MNHEY, CDR2 SVGAGI. The CDR3 consists of 12 residues.

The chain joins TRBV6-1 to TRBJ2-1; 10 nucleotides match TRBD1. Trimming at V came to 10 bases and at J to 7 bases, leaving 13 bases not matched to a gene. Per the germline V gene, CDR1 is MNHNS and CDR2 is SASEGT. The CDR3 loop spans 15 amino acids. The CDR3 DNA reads TGTGCCACCGTCTCCCCGGGACAGGGGATAAATGAGCAGTTCTTC. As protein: CATVSPGQGINEQFF.

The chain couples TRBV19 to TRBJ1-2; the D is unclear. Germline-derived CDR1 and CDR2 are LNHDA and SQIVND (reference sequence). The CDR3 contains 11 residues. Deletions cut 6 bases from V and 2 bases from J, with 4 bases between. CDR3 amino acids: CASRRNYGYTF. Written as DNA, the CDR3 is TGTGCCAGTAGGAGGAACTATGGCTACACCTTC.

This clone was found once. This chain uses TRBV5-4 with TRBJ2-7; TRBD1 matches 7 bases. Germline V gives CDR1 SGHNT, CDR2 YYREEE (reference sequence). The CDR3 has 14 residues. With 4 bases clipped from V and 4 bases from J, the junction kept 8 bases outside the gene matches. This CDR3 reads CASSIDRVGYEQYF. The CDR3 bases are TGTGCCAGCAGCATAGACAGGGTAGGGTACGAGCAGTACTTC. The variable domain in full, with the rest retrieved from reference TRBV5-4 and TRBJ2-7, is ETGVTQSPTHLIKTRGQQVTLRCSSQSGHNTVSWYQQALGQGPQFIFQYYREEENGRGNFPPRFSGLQFPNYSSELNVNALELDDSALYLCASSIDRVGYEQYFGPGTRLTVT.

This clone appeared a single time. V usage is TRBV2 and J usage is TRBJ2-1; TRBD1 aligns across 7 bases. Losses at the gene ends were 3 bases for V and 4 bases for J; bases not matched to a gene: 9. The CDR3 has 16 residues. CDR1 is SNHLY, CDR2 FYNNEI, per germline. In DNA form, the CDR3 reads TGTGCCAGCAGTGACCGGGACAGAATTTTATACAATGAGCAGTTCTTC. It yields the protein CASSDRDRILYNEQFF.

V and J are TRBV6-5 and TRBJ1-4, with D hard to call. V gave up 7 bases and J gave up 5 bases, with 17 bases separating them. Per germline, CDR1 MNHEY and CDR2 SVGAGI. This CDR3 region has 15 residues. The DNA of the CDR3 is TGTGCCAGCAAGGCGGAAGGAGGAAGGAATGAAAAACTGTTTTTT. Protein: CASKAEGGRNEKLFF.

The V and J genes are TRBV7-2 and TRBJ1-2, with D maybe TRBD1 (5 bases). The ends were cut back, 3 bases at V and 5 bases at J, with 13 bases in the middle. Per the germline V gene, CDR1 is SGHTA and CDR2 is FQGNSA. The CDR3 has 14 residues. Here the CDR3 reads CASSLVGGRYGYTF. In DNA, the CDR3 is TGTGCCAGCAGCTTGGTCGGGGGGAGGTATGGCTACACCTTC.

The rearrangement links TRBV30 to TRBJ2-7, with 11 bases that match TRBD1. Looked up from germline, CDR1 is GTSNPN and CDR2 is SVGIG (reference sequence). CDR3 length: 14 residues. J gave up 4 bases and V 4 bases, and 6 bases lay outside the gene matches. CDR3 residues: CAWTIGQGAYEQYF. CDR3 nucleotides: TGTGCCTGGACCATCGGACAGGGGGCATACGAGCAGTACTTC.

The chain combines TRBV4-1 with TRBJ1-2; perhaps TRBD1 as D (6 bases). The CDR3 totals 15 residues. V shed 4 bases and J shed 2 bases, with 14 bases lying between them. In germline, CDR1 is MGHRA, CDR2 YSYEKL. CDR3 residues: CASSPGLGTNYGYTF. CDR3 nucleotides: TGCGCCAGCAGCCCTGGGCTGGGGACAAACTATGGCTACACCTTC.

CDR3 in amino acids: CASSLGGKKSGNTIYF. In nucleotides, the CDR3 is TGTGCCAGCAGCCTGGGAGGGAAAAAATCTGGAAACACCATATATTTT. The chain links TRBV5-8 to TRBJ1-3; no clear D gene. Per germline, CDR1 SGHTS and CDR2 YDEGEE. The CDR3 covers 16 residues. Trimming removed 4 bases from V and 1 base from J, with 15 bases in between.

As DNA, the CDR3 is TGCGCCAGCAGCCTACGGACAGGAATACACTACGAGCAGTACTTC. Encoded protein: CASSLRTGIHYEQYF. The rearrangement joins TRBV4-3 to TRBJ2-7, with TRBD1 matching over 7 bases. Germline trimming cut 4 bases from V and 3 bases from J; bases unmatched to any gene: 9. The CDR3 totals 15 residues. Per the germline V gene, CDR1 is LGHNA and CDR2 is YSLEER.

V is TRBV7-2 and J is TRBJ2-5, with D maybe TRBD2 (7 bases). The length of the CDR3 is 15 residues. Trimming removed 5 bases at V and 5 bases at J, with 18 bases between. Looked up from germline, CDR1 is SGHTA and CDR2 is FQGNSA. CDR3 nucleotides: TGTGCCAGCAGCGAAGCCCGGGGGGCCTGGGAGACCCAGTACTTC. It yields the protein CASSEARGAWETQYF.

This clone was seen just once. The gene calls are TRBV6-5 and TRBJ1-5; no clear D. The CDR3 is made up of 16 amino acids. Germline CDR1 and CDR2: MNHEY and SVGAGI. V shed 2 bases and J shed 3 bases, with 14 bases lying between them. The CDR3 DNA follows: TGTGCCAGCAGTTACGGTGGTTTGGCGGACAATCAGCCCCAGCATTTT. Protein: CASSYGGLADNQPQHF.

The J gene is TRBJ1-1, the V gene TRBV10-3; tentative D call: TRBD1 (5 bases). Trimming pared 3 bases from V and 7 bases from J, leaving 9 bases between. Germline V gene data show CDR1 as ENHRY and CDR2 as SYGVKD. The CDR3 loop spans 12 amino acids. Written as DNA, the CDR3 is TGTGCCATCAGTGAAACGGGGGGTGAAGCTTTCTTT. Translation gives CAISETGGEAFF.

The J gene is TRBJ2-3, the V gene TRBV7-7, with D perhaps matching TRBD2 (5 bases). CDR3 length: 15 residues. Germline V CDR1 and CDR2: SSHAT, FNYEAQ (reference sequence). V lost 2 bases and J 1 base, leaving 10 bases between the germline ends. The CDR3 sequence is CASSLRPGGTDTQYF. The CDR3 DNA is TGTGCCAGCAGCTTACGTCCCGGGGGCACAGATACGCAGTATTTT.

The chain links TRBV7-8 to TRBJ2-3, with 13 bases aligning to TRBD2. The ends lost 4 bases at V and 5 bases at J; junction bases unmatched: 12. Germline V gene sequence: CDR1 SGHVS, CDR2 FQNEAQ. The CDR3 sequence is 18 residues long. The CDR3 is CASSSYRLAGGRGDTQYF. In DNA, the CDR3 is TGTGCCAGCAGCTCATATCGACTAGCGGGGGGCCGGGGAGATACGCAGTATTTT.

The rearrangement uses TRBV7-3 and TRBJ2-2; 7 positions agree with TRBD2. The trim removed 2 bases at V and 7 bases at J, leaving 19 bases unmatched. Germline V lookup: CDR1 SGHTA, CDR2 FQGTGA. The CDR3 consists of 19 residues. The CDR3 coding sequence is TGTGCCAGCAGCTTATACGGTACACGGGACTATCAGCAAGGCGGGGAGCTGTTTTTT. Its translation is CASSLYGTRDYQQGGELFF.

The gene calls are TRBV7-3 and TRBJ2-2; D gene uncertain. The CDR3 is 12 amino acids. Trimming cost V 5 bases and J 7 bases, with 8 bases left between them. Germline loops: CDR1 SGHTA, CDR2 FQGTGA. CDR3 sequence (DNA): TGTGCCAGCAGCCAGAGGTTCGGGGAGCTGTTTTTT. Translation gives CASSQRFGELFF. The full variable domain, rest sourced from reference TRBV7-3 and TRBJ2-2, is GAGVSQTPSNKVTEKGKYVELRCDPISGHTALYWYRQSLGQGPEFLIYFQGTGAADDSGLPNDRFFAVRPEGSVSTLKIQRTERGDSAVYLCASSQRFGELFFGEGSRLTVL.